This T cell receptor beta chain came from a study of neurological immune-mediated disorders. V shed 1 base, J shed 3 bases, and the junction held 3 bases outside the gene matches. The CDR3 extends over 15 amino acids. The germline V gene has CDR1 MDHEN and CDR2 SYDVKM. Noted time point: longitudinal time-point 2. TCRdb reprocessed the 5' RACE reads with MiXCR, giving one entry per CDR3 protein. The sample holds approximately 80,000 distinct CDR3 sequences, about 5.6% seen once. This clonotype has at least ten counts. Antigen specificity is unknown. Study-wide findings and caveats: Among 34 multiple sclerosis patients, phylogenetic grouping put the repertoires of 18 into a single related-CDR3 cluster, a possible signature. Private repertoires in all groups were suggested, as expanded clones shared no CDR3 amino acid sequences across subjects.

The sequence came from a woman in her sixties with multiple sclerosis. Specimen: PBMCs. This rearrangement joins TRBV28 to TRBJ2-7; TRBD1 matches at 10 bases. CDR3 region: CASSLSGTGVYEQYF. CDR3 nucleotides: TGTGCCAGCAGTTTATCCGGGACAGGGGTCTACGAGCAGTACTTC. The whole variable domain, filled in from reference TRBV28 and TRBJ2-7, reads DVKVTQSSRYLVKRTGEKVFLECVQDMDHENMFWYRQDPGLGLRLIYFSYDVKMKEKGDIPEGYSVSREKKERFSLILESASTNQTSMYLCASSLSGTGVYEQYFGPGTRLTVT.